What follows describes a single T cell receptor beta chain. Germline V gene data show CDR1 as SGHTA and CDR2 as FQGTGA. V was pared by 4 bases and J by 4 bases, with 10 bases of the junction left unmatched. This CDR3 region has 16 residues. This entry belongs to a study of tumor-infiltrating lymphocytes in localized non-small cell lung cancer. Study summary: Several tumor histologies, both smoking statuses, and some post-neoadjuvant chemotherapy samples were included.

Generated by immunoSEQ multiplex PCR, the TCRdb table keeps only in-frame clones and is missing some. The sample has roughly 13,000 clones; around 70% are singletons. This sequence was found in a human donor with non-small cell lung cancer. The sample was uninvolved lung tissue not adjacent to the tumor. The rearrangement links TRBV7-3 to TRBJ2-1, with TRBD2 matching 7 bases. The CDR3 DNA sequence: TGTGCCAGCAGCTCAGCCAGCGGGGCCACATACAATGAGCAGTTCTTC. As protein: CASSSASGATYNEQFF. The variable domain in full, completed from reference TRBV7-3 and TRBJ2-1, reads GAGVSQTPSNKVTEKGKYVELRCDPISGHTALYWYRQSLGQGPEFLIYFQGTGAADDSGLPNDRFFAVRPEGSVSTLKIQRTERGDSAVYLCASSSASGATYNEQFFGPGTRLTVL.